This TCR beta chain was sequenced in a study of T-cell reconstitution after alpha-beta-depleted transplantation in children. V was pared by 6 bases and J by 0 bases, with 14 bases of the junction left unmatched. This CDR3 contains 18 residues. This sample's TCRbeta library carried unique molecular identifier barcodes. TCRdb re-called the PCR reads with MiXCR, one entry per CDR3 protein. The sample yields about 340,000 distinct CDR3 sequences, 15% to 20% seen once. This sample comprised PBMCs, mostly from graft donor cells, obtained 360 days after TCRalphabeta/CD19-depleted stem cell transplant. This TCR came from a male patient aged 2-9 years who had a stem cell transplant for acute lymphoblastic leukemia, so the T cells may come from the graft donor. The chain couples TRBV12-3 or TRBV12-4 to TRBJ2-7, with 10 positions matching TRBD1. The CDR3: CASSTDRGRRTSSYEQYF. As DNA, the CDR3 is TGTGCCAGCAGCACCGACAGGGGGCGCCGAACTAGCTCCTACGAGCAGTACTTC.